Listed below are T cell receptor beta chains from one sample, sequenced in a study of blood T cells in healthy people across ages. TCRdb re-derived calls from the 5' RACE reads in MiXCR, one entry per CDR3 protein. The sample holds roughly 1,500,000 distinct CDR3 sequences; around 42% are singletons and the top ten take 7.9%. Sequenced: blood. These receptors all come from a woman aged 18 to 35 in good health. The CDR3 runs from the conserved cysteine through the conserved F or W. The order of the fields is clone size, D gene, CDR3 length, V gene, J gene, CDR3 DNA, CDR3 protein. A D gene is named only where the DNA matches it firmly. For some rows the clone size is stated as once, few or many, or as a class when expanded; others skip it.

size: few; D: NA; length: 11; V: TRBV4-1; J: TRBJ2-7; DNA: TGCGCCAGCAGCCAAGGAGGGGTCCAGTACTTC; CDR3: CASSQGGVQYF
size: NA; D: NA; length: 15; V: TRBV12-3/TRBV12-4; J: TRBJ2-1; DNA: TGTGCCAGCAGTTTCGCGGGACAGACATACAATGAGCAGTTCTTC; CDR3: CASSFAGQTYNEQFF
size: NA; D: TRBD2; length: 18; V: TRBV20-1; J: TRBJ2-1; DNA: TGCAGTGCTAGAGATCGGACTAGCGCGGTATACCCCTACAATGAGCAGTTCTTC; CDR3: CSARDRTSAVYPYNEQFF
size: few; D: TRBD1; length: 16; V: TRBV7-6; J: TRBJ1-5; DNA: TGTGCCAGCAGCTTGGGACAGGGACGAGGGAATCAGCCCCAGCATTTT; CDR3: CASSLGQGRGNQPQHF
size: NA; D: TRBD2; length: 14; V: TRBV10-3; J: TRBJ2-5; DNA: TGTGCCACCGCTAGCGGGGGGGCCTCCGAGACCCAGTACTTC; CDR3: CATASGGASETQYF
size: once; D: TRBD2; length: 17; V: TRBV27; J: TRBJ2-3; DNA: TGTGCCAGCAGTTTATCGCTAGCGGAGGTCCTTACGAATGCGCAGTATTTT; CDR3: CASSLSLAEVLTNAQYF
size: NA; D: TRBD2; length: 17; V: TRBV12-3/TRBV12-4; J: TRBJ2-7; DNA: TGTGCCAGCAGCCTCGGACTAGCGGGAGAGGGGGTCTACGAGCAGTACTTC; CDR3: CASSLGLAGEGVYEQYF
size: NA; D: TRBD2; length: 17; V: TRBV4-1; J: TRBJ2-2; DNA: TGCGCCAGCAGCCAAGGGACTAGCGGGAGAAACACCGGGGAGCTGTTTTTT; CDR3: CASSQGTSGRNTGELFF
size: few; D: NA; length: 16; V: TRBV15; J: TRBJ2-1; DNA: TGTGCCACCAGCACCCTTCCTCCCAGCTCCTACAATGAGCAGTTCTTC; CDR3: CATSTLPPSSYNEQFF
size: few; D: NA; length: 15; V: TRBV2; J: TRBJ1-1; DNA: TGTGCCAGCAGTGAAGCTGGCAGAATGAACACTGAAGCTTTCTTT; CDR3: CASSEAGRMNTEAFF
size: few; D: TRBD2; length: 16; V: TRBV5-1; J: TRBJ2-7; DNA: TGCGCCAGCAGCGGACTAGCGGGGTCTAGCTCCTACGAGCAGTACTTC; CDR3: CASSGLAGSSSYEQYF
size: NA; D: NA; length: 14; V: TRBV18; J: TRBJ1-5; DNA: TGTGCCAGCTCCCCAATACAGGGCAATCAGCCCCAGCATTTT; CDR3: CASSPIQGNQPQHF
size: few; D: TRBD1; length: 18; V: TRBV4-1; J: TRBJ1-1; DNA: TGCGCCAGCAGCCCAACCGGGACAGGGATTCCGGTGAACACTGAAGCTTTCTTT; CDR3: CASSPTGTGIPVNTEAFF
size: few; D: NA; length: 16; V: TRBV20-1; J: TRBJ1-2; DNA: TGCAGTGCTCCTCCTGGGGGCAGAATCACTAACTATGGCTACACCTTC; CDR3: CSAPPGGRITNYGYTF
size: NA; D: TRBD1; length: 13; V: TRBV3-1; J: TRBJ1-4; DNA: TGTGCCAGCAGCCAAGGACAGGGGTGGAAACTGTTTTTT; CDR3: CASSQGQGWKLFF
size: NA; D: NA; length: 11; V: TRBV12-5; J: TRBJ2-7; DNA: TGTGCTAGTGCATCCTACAATGAGCAGTACTTC; CDR3: CASASYNEQYF
size: few; D: NA; length: 14; V: TRBV12-3/TRBV12-4; J: TRBJ2-3; DNA: TGTGCCAGCAGGGGGACGGCCAGGGCAGATACGCAGTATTTT; CDR3: CASRGTARADTQYF
size: NA; D: NA; length: 14; V: TRBV12-3/TRBV12-4; J: TRBJ1-1; DNA: TGTGCCAGCATCCCCCACCAGGGGTTCACTGAAGCTTTCTTT; CDR3: CASIPHQGFTEAFF
size: NA; D: TRBD1; length: 15; V: TRBV4-2; J: TRBJ1-6; DNA: TGTGCCAGCAGCCAGGACAGGGGGCGAGATTCACCCCTCCACTTT; CDR3: CASSQDRGRDSPLHF
size: NA; D: TRBD1; length: 17; V: TRBV2; J: TRBJ2-3; DNA: TGTGCCAGCAGTCGGGGACAGGCAATAGGAGCCGCAGATGCGCAGTATTTT; CDR3: CASSRGQAIGAADAQYF
size: few; D: NA; length: 15; V: TRBV12-3/TRBV12-4; J: TRBJ1-5; DNA: TGTGCCAGCAGTTCCAACAGAGGCTTTGGGCAGCCCCAGCATTTT; CDR3: CASSSNRGFGQPQHF
size: NA; D: NA; length: 14; V: TRBV9; J: TRBJ1-2; DNA: TGTGCCAGCAGCACCGGCTCTTCCTTCTATGGCTACACCTTC; CDR3: CASSTGSSFYGYTF
size: NA; D: NA; length: 15; V: TRBV3-1; J: TRBJ2-7; DNA: TGTGCCAGCAGCCAAGGGTCGTCAACCTACAATGAGCAGTACTTC; CDR3: CASSQGSSTYNEQYF
size: few; D: TRBD1; length: 13; V: TRBV20-1; J: TRBJ1-1; DNA: TGCAGTGCTAGGACAGGGGGTGACACTGAAGCTTTCTTT; CDR3: CSARTGGDTEAFF
size: NA; D: NA; length: 15; V: TRBV4-2; J: TRBJ2-5; DNA: TGTGCCAGCAGCCAAGGTTCTGGGACCCAAGAGACCCAGTACTTC; CDR3: CASSQGSGTQETQYF
size: NA; D: NA; length: 16; V: TRBV18; J: TRBJ1-6; DNA: TGTGCCAGCTCGTCAGAGGCAGAACTCTATAATTCACCCCTCCACTTT; CDR3: CASSSEAELYNSPLHF
size: few; D: TRBD1; length: 18; V: TRBV5-1; J: TRBJ1-2; DNA: TGCGCCAGCAGCTTATACACCGGGACAGGGGGATCTAACTATGGCTACACCTTC; CDR3: CASSLYTGTGGSNYGYTF
size: NA; D: TRBD2; length: 16; V: TRBV12-3/TRBV12-4; J: TRBJ2-2; DNA: TGTGCCAGCAAGCCAGGGACTAGAGGGTTTGAAGGGGAGCTGTTTTTT; CDR3: CASKPGTRGFEGELFF
size: NA; D: NA; length: 15; V: TRBV6-1; J: TRBJ2-7; DNA: TGTGCCAGCAGTGCCCGGGACGTCCTTTCCTACGAGCAGTACTTC; CDR3: CASSARDVLSYEQYF
size: once; D: NA; length: 14; V: TRBV2; J: TRBJ1-3; DNA: TGTGCCACCCGACAGGACCTCTCTGGAAACACCATATATTTT; CDR3: CATRQDLSGNTIYF
size: NA; D: TRBD1; length: 17; V: TRBV6-2/TRBV6-3; J: TRBJ2-7; DNA: TGTGCCAGCAGTTACCGCGGAACCGGGACAGGGGATGAGGAGCAGTACTTC; CDR3: CASSYRGTGTGDEEQYF
size: NA; D: NA; length: 15; V: TRBV6-1; J: TRBJ1-2; DNA: TGTGCCAGCAGTGAGGGGCAGTTAGCTAACTATGGCTACACCTTC; CDR3: CASSEGQLANYGYTF
size: few; D: TRBD1; length: 15; V: TRBV3-1; J: TRBJ2-5; DNA: TGTGCCAGCAGCCGCCCGGGACAGGGAAAAGAGACCCAGTACTTC; CDR3: CASSRPGQGKETQYF
size: NA; D: NA; length: 13; V: TRBV30; J: TRBJ2-2; DNA: TGTGCCTGGAGTGTCCTAGGGGCCGGGGAGCTGTTTTTT; CDR3: CAWSVLGAGELFF
size: NA; D: NA; length: 13; V: TRBV2; J: TRBJ1-1; DNA: TGTGCCAGCGTTCGGGAGGAGGGCACTGAAGCTTTCTTT; CDR3: CASVREEGTEAFF
size: NA; D: NA; length: 14; V: TRBV12-3/TRBV12-4; J: TRBJ2-7; DNA: TGTGCCAGCAGTCCGACCCCGTCCCCCTACGAGCAGTACTTC; CDR3: CASSPTPSPYEQYF
size: NA; D: NA; length: 15; V: TRBV6-5; J: TRBJ2-3; DNA: TGTGCCAGCAGGGTGGGGTGGGGGTACACAGATACGCAGTATTTT; CDR3: CASRVGWGYTDTQYF
size: NA; D: NA; length: 18; V: TRBV6-5; J: TRBJ1-1; DNA: TGTGCCAGCAGTTACTCCACGTCGGGGGGCAGGATGGACACTGAAGCTTTCTTT; CDR3: CASSYSTSGGRMDTEAFF
size: many; D: NA; length: 16; V: TRBV7-2; J: TRBJ2-7; DNA: TGTGCCAGCAGCCCTGGCTGGGGCACCCACTCCTACGAGCAGTACTTC; CDR3: CASSPGWGTHSYEQYF
size: NA; D: NA; length: 14; V: TRBV27; J: TRBJ1-1; DNA: TGTGCCAGCAGTTCACCGGGTCCGAACACTGAAGCTTTCTTT; CDR3: CASSSPGPNTEAFF
size: NA; D: NA; length: 15; V: TRBV20-1; J: TRBJ2-7; DNA: TGCAGTGCCACGGGACTTGGGACGGGGGATTACGAGCAGTACTTC; CDR3: CSATGLGTGDYEQYF
size: NA; D: NA; length: 14; V: TRBV5-1; J: TRBJ2-5; DNA: TGCGCCAGCCGCCACGGGTCCCCGGAAGAGACCCAGTACTTC; CDR3: CASRHGSPEETQYF
size: NA; D: TRBD1; length: 14; V: TRBV28; J: TRBJ1-2; DNA: TGTGCCAGCAGTTTGGGCACAGGGGTGGGGGGCTACACCTTC; CDR3: CASSLGTGVGGYTF
size: NA; D: NA; length: 14; V: TRBV20-1; J: TRBJ2-2; DNA: TGCAGTGCTAGAGCGGGAGAAAACACCGGGGAGCTGTTTTTT; CDR3: CSARAGENTGELFF
size: NA; D: NA; length: 15; V: TRBV12-3/TRBV12-4; J: TRBJ1-1; DNA: TGTGCCAGCAGTTTGGTCCCGGGGCTGAACACTGAAGCTTTCTTT; CDR3: CASSLVPGLNTEAFF
size: NA; D: TRBD2; length: 14; V: TRBV2; J: TRBJ2-7; DNA: TGTGCCAGCAGTGCTCAGCGGGGGGAAAGCGAGCAGTACTTC; CDR3: CASSAQRGESEQYF
size: few; D: NA; length: 12; V: TRBV20-1; J: TRBJ2-7; DNA: TGCAGTGCAGATAAGAATGCCTACGAGCAGTACTTC; CDR3: CSADKNAYEQYF
size: NA; D: NA; length: 16; V: TRBV6-5; J: TRBJ2-5; DNA: TGTGCCAGCAGTTACTCGAGTGGCGGGAACTACAATGAGCAGTACTTC; CDR3: CASSYSSGGNYNEQYF